The sequence of this T cell receptor (beta chain) was determined in a study of cytomegalovirus exposure and HLA in healthy donors. Study-level information: An early data release held 75 million to 100 million unique TCRs from HLA-typed donors.

CDR1 is MRHNA, CDR2 SNTAGT, per germline. There are 14 residues in the CDR3. With 4 bases clipped from V and 6 bases from J, the junction kept 3 bases outside the gene matches. Both 60 Vbeta primers and 13 Jbeta primers went into the PCR. Some clones are missing from TCRdb's copy, which holds only in-frame ones; the method was immunoSEQ multiplex PCR. The profile shows 130,000 to 150,000 clones, over 65% of them singletons. Comments on this clone: The antigen is undetermined.

Broader study findings: Later on, an analysis showed TCR association rates differing by HLA locus, with DRB1 the most and HLA-C the fewest. The availability of immune exposure information extended only to CMV serostatus. The authors considered a cluster of highly shared sequence variants likely to be a sequencing artifact.

The clonotype comes from a man aged 35 to 55 in good health and CMV-seropositive. Sequenced input: PBMCs. The chain recombines TRBV6-4 with TRBJ2-1; TRBD1 aligns across 10 bases. As DNA, the CDR3 is TGTGCCAGCAGTGTCGGGACAGGGGTCAATGAGCAGTTCTTC. Amino acid sequence: CASSVGTGVNEQFF.